The 19 T cell receptor beta chains below all came from one sample that was sequenced in a study of post-analysis software for immune sequencing data. Whole-study findings and limits: About 5 TRBV segments (TRBV5-6, TRBV5-1 and TRBV20-1 among them) occurred more frequently in patients than in controls.

TCR beta libraries were prepared from cDNA with unique molecular identifiers. One entry per CDR3 protein, called by TCRdb with MiXCR from the PCR reads. Here the sample spans more than 500,000 distinct CDR3 sequences, approximately 31% being singletons. What these receptors recognize is not known. The material sequenced was blood. The receptors shown here come from a girl younger than 18 with multiple sclerosis.

This clonotype turned up a few times. CDR3 nucleotides: TGCGCCAGCAGCTTGACCCACTACGAGCAGTACTTC. It specifies CASSLTHYEQYF. This sequence joins TRBV5-1 and TRBJ2-7; D not certain. The CDR3 loop spans 12 amino acids. CDR1 is SGHRS, CDR2 YFSETQ, per germline. With 1 base removed from V and 3 bases from J, the gap between germline ends came to 5 bases.

This clonotype was seen a few times. V usage is TRBV12-3 or TRBV12-4 and J usage is TRBJ2-5, with 12 bases aligning to TRBD1. The CDR3 spans 16 residues. After removal of 5 bases from V and 2 bases from J, the junction contained 6 bases not matched to a gene. CDR3 sequence reads: CASSPLGQGAQETQYF. DNA of the CDR3: TGTGCCAGCAGTCCACTGGGACAGGGGGCGCAAGAGACCCAGTACTTC.

The J gene is TRBJ2-1, the V gene TRBV6-5, with TRBD2 identical over 15 bases. Germline V CDR1 and CDR2: MNHEY, SVGAGI. Trimming removed 8 bases from V and 4 bases from J; junction bases left unmatched: 6. CDR3 length equals 16 residues. The CDR3 is CASGGLAGGPYNEQFF. In nucleotides, the CDR3 is TGTGCCAGCGGGGGACTAGCGGGGGGCCCTTACAATGAGCAGTTCTTC.

The genes are TRBV12-3 or TRBV12-4 and TRBJ1-4; no clear D gene. V dropped 11 bases and J dropped 8 bases, with 15 bases sitting between them. The CDR3 totals 12 residues. CDR3 bases: TGTGCCTCTAGTCCTTTTCGGGAAAAACTGTTTTTT. It encodes CASSPFREKLFF.

To note about this clonotype: The junction does not match germline at one end; this may be a read error. This chain joins TRBV29-1 and TRBJ2-7; 9 nucleotides agree with TRBD2. The CDR3 loop spans 18 amino acids. Looked up from germline, CDR1 is SQVTM and CDR2 is ANQGSEA. This chain's CDR3 is CNVEETSGSSPFSYEQYF. The CDR3 DNA sequence: TGCAACGTTGAAGAAACTAGCGGGTCTTCTCCCTTCTCCTACGAGCAGTACTTC.

This clonotype appeared a few times. The chain couples TRBV5-1 to TRBJ2-7; maybe TRBD2 (5 bases). The CDR3 has 14 amino acids. Trimming shortened V by 1 base and J by 5 bases, and 13 bases separated the two germline ends. CDR1 is SGHRS and CDR2 is YFSETQ in the germline V gene. The CDR3 sequence is CASSLTGTTDEQYF. The CDR3 DNA reads TGCGCCAGCAGCTTGACGGGAACCACCGACGAGCAGTACTTC.

The DNA for the CDR3 is TGCGCCAGCAGCTTGGCCGGGAGAACGACTGAAGCTTTCTTT. This gives the protein CASSLAGRTTEAFF. The chain recombines TRBV5-1 with TRBJ1-1; D not certain. Germline CDR1 reads SGHRS; CDR2 reads YFSETQ. Trimming cost V 0 bases and J 5 bases, with 11 bases left between them. This CDR3 contains 14 residues.

V gene TRBV20-1 combines with J gene TRBJ2-5, with 9 bases that match TRBD2. After removal of 1 base from V and 5 bases from J, the junction contained 5 bases not matched to a gene. Looked up from germline, CDR1 is DFQATT and CDR2 is SNEGSKA (reference sequence). The CDR3 is 14 amino acids. In DNA form, the CDR3 reads TGCAGTGCTAGAGGACGGACTAGCGTGGAGACCCAGTACTTC. It encodes CSARGRTSVETQYF.

In its sample, this clonotype was seen many times. The gene calls are TRBV6-1 and TRBJ2-7; perhaps TRBD2 as D (6 bases). The CDR3 loop spans 12 amino acids. Between the trimmed V and J ends, which lost 6 bases and 6 bases, there was a span of 12 bases. CDR1 is MNHNS, CDR2 SASEGT, per germline. The CDR3, as DNA: TGTGCCAGCAGGGAGGGCCAGGTCGAGCAGTACTTC. This codes for CASREGQVEQYF.

The chain carries TRBV6-6 and TRBJ1-2, with 7 nucleotides matching TRBD1. Germline V gene sequence: CDR1 MNHNY, CDR2 SVGAGI (reference sequence). V lost 4 bases, J lost 6 bases, and 11 bases stayed unmatched. The CDR3 has 15 amino acids. The CDR3 DNA reads TGTGCCAGCAGTTTAATCGGCAGGGGGGTAAATGGCTACACCTTC. The encoded protein is CASSLIGRGVNGYTF.

This clonotype has only a few counts. The rearrangement links TRBV19 to TRBJ2-1; no clear D gene. V lost 2 bases and J 3 bases, leaving 8 bases between the germline ends. The CDR3 spans 14 residues. Germline lookup yields CDR1 LNHDA and CDR2 SQIVND (reference sequence). The CDR3 loop is CASSISADYNEQFF. CDR3 nucleotides: TGTGCCAGTAGTATAAGTGCGGACTACAATGAGCAGTTCTTC.

V is TRBV9 and J is TRBJ1-1; D is unclear. The V end lost 4 bases, the J end lost 0 bases, and 13 bases lay between the germline ends. CDR1 and CDR2 (germline): SGDLS, YYNGEE. This CDR3 comprises 15 residues. CDR3 sequence (DNA): TGTGCCAGCAGCCCCCGGGAGTCCTTGAACACTGAAGCTTTCTTT. Its translation is CASSPRESLNTEAFF.

The chain combines TRBV6-1 with TRBJ1-4; unclear D gene. Per the germline V gene, CDR1 is MNHNS and CDR2 is SASEGT. V lost 1 base, J lost 5 bases, and 2 bases lay in between. The CDR3 covers 12 residues. The CDR3 reads CASSEGNEKLFF. The CDR3 region has the DNA TGTGCCAGCAGTGAAGGGAATGAAAAACTGTTTTTT.

The table lists this clonotype with many counts. The rearrangement joins TRBV5-1 to TRBJ1-2; 8 bases match TRBD1. The CDR3 covers 15 residues. Germline loops: CDR1 SGHRS, CDR2 YFSETQ. Losses at the gene ends were 3 bases for V and 4 bases for J; bases not matched to a gene: 8. The CDR3 region is CASSSGQALLYGYTF. The CDR3 DNA is TGCGCCAGCAGCTCGGGACAGGCGCTACTCTATGGCTACACCTTC.

A few counts support this clonotype. This chain joins TRBV6-5 and TRBJ2-5; possible D gene TRBD2, 6 bases. V lost 4 bases, J lost 1 base, and 13 bases lay in between. CDR1 MNHEY and CDR2 SVGAGI come from the germline V gene. CDR3 size: 15 residues. CDR3 nucleotide sequence: TGTGCCAGCAGTTCCTGGGCGGGGACCCAAGAGACCCAGTACTTC. Translation: CASSSWAGTQETQYF.

The V call is TRBV12-3 or TRBV12-4, the J call TRBJ2-1; 7 nucleotides agree with TRBD1. V shed 5 bases and J 11 bases; nucleotides not matched to a gene: 6. The CDR3 is made up of 12 amino acids. Here the CDR3 reads CASSQGVEKQFF. The CDR3 nucleotides read TGTGCCAGCAGTCAGGGGGTCGAGAAGCAGTTCTTC.

This clonotype occurred a few times. DNA for the CDR3: TGTGCCAGCAGCTCCGGACTAGCGGGGGGAGATACGCAGTATTTT. Translated: CASSSGLAGGDTQYF. The J gene is TRBJ2-3, the V gene TRBV12-3 or TRBV12-4; 14 bases agree with TRBD2. The length of the CDR3 is 15 residues. V gave up 6 bases and J gave up 5 bases; unmatched junction bases: 4.

This chain links TRBV18 with TRBJ1-4; D gene ambiguous. CDR3 length: 14 residues. Per germline, CDR1 KGHSH and CDR2 LQKENI. V shed 0 bases and J shed 5 bases, with 7 bases lying between them. The CDR3 sequence: CASSPPLRNEKLFF. CDR3 nucleotide sequence: TGTGCCAGCTCACCACCCCTACGAAATGAAAAACTGTTTTTT.

In this sample, this clonotype turned up a few times. This chain joins TRBV4-1 and TRBJ1-6; 9 bases map to TRBD1. CDR1 and CDR2 (germline): MGHRA, YSYEKL. The V and J ends lost 4 bases and 10 bases, in that order; junction bases with no gene match: 8. This CDR3 is built from 15 residues. This CDR3 reads CASSPEGQGRSPLHF. The CDR3 region has the DNA TGCGCCAGCAGCCCCGAGGGACAGGGTAGATCACCCCTCCACTTT.